The clone carrying this T cell receptor (beta chain) was recorded a few times. No antigen is known for it. This sample is drawn from a study of T-cell memory formation after mild COVID-19. TCRdb called the 5' RACE reads again in MiXCR, with one record for every CDR3 protein. The sample yields about 190,000 distinct CDR3 sequences, about 10% seen once. General observations from the study: Researchers report contracting CD4+ clones mostly in CM and EM, with CD8+ clones in EMRA. Researchers found some responding clones in pre-infection memory, a sign that cross-reactive memory joined.

The length of the CDR3 is 13 residues. Trimming cost V 7 bases and J 7 bases; bases outside gene matches: 6. Germline V gene lookup returns CDR1 KGHDR and CDR2 SFDVKD. This TCR came from a man aged 18 to 30 who had mild COVID-19 (a few samples of this study predate the infection). Cell type and time point are not known. This sequence joins TRBV24-1 and TRBJ2-1; 7 nucleotides agree with TRBD1. Sequencing was done on a sample of PBMCs or a T cell subset sorted from them (not recorded which). As DNA, the CDR3 is TGTGCCACCAGACCGACAGGGTATAATGAGCAGTTCTTC. Its protein is CATRPTGYNEQFF.